This T cell receptor (beta chain) was identified during a study of blood T cells in healthy people across ages. Donors ranged from roughly 6 to 90 years old and were healthy Caucasians in Russia. The sample, around 9.9 milliliters of peripheral blood, was drawn from each donor. Alongside a J-beta primer mix, a sample-barcoded 5' primer served in a second PCR lasting roughly 6 to 11 cycles. TCRdb processed the 5' RACE reads anew with MiXCR; each CDR3 protein has one entry. The profile shows fewer than 2 million distinct CDR3 sequences, 30% to 40% of them singletons. Study results and caveats: Donors of long life had a larger count of naive CD4+ cells and greater diversity than aged donors.

This clonotype was seen a handful of times. Its antigen remains unknown. Between the trimmed V and J ends, which lost 6 bases and 0 bases, there was a span of 14 bases. The CDR3 sequence is 15 residues long. Sequenced input: blood. The chain uses TRBV12-3 or TRBV12-4 and TRBJ1-2; possibly TRBD1 for D (6 bases). The TCR originated in a human donor in good health. The CDR3 is CASSQTGATNYGYTF. CDR3 DNA sequence: TGTGCCAGCAGCCAAACGGGGGCGACTAACTATGGCTACACCTTC.